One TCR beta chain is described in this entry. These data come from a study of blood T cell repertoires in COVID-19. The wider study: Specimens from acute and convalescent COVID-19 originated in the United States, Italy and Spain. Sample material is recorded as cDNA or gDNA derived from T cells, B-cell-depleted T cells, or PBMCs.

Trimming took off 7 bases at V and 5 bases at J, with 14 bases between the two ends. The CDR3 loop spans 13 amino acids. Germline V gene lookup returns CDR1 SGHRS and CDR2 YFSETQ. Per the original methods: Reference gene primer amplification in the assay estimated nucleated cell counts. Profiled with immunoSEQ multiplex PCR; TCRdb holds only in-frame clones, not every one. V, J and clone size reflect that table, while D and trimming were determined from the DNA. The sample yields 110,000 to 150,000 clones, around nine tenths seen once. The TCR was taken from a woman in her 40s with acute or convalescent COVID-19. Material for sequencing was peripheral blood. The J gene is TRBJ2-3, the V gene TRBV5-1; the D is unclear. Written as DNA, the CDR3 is TGCGCCAGCTGTCCATACCTCGGAGATACGCAGTATTTT. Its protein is CASCPYLGDTQYF.